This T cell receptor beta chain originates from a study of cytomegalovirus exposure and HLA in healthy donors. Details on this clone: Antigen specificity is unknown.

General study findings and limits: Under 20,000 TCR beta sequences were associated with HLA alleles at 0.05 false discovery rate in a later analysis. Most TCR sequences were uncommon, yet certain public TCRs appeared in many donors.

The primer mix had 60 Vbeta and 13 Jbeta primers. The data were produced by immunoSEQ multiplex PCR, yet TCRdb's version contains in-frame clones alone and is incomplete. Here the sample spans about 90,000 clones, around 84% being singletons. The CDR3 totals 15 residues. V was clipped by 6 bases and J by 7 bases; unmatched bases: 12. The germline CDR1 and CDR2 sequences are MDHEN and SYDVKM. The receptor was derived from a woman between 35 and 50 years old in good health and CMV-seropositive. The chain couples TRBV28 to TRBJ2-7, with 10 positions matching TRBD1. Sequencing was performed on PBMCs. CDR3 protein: CASRARGQGISEQYF. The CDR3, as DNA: TGTGCCAGCAGGGCGAGGGGACAGGGGATCAGTGAGCAGTACTTC.